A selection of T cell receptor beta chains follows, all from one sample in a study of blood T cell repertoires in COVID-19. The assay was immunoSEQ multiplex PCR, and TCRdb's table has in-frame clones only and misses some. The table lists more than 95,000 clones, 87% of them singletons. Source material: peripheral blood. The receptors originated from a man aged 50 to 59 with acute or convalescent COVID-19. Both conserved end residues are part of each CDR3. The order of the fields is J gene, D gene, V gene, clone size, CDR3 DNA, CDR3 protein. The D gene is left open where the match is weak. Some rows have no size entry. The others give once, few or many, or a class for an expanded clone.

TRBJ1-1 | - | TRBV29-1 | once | TGCAGCGTTGAAGTGGCTCGGTTCGCGGTTGATATGTTTTCGAACACTGAAGCTTTCTTT | CSVEVARFAVDMFSNTEAFF
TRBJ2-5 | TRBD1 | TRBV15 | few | TGTGCCACCAGCGACGCTACAGGGGACCAAGAGACCCAGTACTTC | CATSDATGDQETQYF
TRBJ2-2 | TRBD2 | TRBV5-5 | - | TGTGCCAGCAGCACTAGACTAGCGGGAGCGCAACTCATAGGGGAGCTGTTTTTT | CASSTRLAGAQLIGELFF
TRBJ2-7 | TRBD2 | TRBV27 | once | TGTGCCAGCAGGAACCTAGCGGGAGTGGGCGAGCAGTACTTC | CASRNLAGVGEQYF
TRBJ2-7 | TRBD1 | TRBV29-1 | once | TGCAGCGGGACAGGGTCCTCCTACGAGCAGTACTTC | CSGTGSSYEQYF
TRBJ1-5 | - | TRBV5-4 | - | TGTGCCAGCAGCTTTGAGTTAAATCAGCCCCAGCATTTT | CASSFELNQPQHF
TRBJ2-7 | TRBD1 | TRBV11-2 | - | TGTGCCAGCAGCCGGACCGGGACAGCCTACGAGCAGTACTTC | CASSRTGTAYEQYF
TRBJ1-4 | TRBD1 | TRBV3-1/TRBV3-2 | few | TGTGCCAGCAGCCAAAGGGGGCCGGGGGAAAAACTGTTTTTT | CASSQRGPGEKLFF
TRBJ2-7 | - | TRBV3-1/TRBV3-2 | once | TGTGCCAGCAGCCAAGACCCCGGGACACCCACCTACGAGCAGTACTTC | CASSQDPGTPTYEQYF
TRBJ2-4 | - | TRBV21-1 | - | TGTGCCAGCAGCAAAGTCCGTGGCACGGGCAAAAACATTCAGTACTTC | CASSKVRGTGKNIQYF
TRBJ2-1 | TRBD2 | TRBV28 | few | TGTGCCAGCAGTTTACCAGCGGGAGGGCCGGGTGAGCAGTTCTTC | CASSLPAGGPGEQFF
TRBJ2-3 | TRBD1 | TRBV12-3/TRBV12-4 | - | TGTGCCAGCAGTTTAGACAGGGGAGATACGCAGTATTTT | CASSLDRGDTQYF
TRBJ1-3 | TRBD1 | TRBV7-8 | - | TGTGCCAGCAGCACGACAGGGGGGAACTCTGGAAACACCATATATTTT | CASSTTGGNSGNTIYF
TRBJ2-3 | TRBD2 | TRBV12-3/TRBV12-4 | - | TGTGCCAGCAGTCTCTCGGGGGGGGTGGCGCAGTATTTT | CASSLSGGVAQYF
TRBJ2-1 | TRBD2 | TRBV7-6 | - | TGTGCCAGCAGCCTTTTAGCGGGGAGTTCCTACAATGAGCAGTTCTTC | CASSLLAGSSYNEQFF
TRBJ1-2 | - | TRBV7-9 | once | TGTGCCAGCAGCGCCCGGAGGGGGGGTAGAGGAGGCTACACCTTC | CASSARRGGRGGYTF
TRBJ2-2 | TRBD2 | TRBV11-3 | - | TGTGCCAGCACTTCCGCGGGGGGGATGAACACCGGGGAGCTGTTTTTT | CASTSAGGMNTGELFF
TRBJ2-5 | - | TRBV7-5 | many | TGTGTCAGAGCCGGACTAGCGGGGGAGACCCAGTACTTC | CVRAGLAGETQYF
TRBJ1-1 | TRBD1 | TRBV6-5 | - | TGTGCCAGCAGGCCCTCAGGGGGCTTGAGCACTGAAGCTTTCTTT | CASRPSGGLSTEAFF
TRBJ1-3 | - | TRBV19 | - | TGTGCCAGTAGCGGGACAAGAGGAAACACCATATATTTT | CASSGTRGNTIYF
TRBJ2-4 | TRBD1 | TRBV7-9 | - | TGTGCCAGCAGCTTTGGACAGGGAAACATTCAGTACTTC | CASSFGQGNIQYF
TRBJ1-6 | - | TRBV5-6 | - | TGTGCCAGCAGCTTGTGGGGCCCGTCCTCACCCCTCCACTTT | CASSLWGPSSPLHF
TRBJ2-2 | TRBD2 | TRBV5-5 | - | TGTGCCAGCCGGAGCGGGAGGGAAGCCGGGGAGCTGTTTTTT | CASRSGREAGELFF
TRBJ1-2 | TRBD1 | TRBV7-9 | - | TGTGCCAGCAGCTCCTGGGACAGCAACTATGGCTACACCTTC | CASSSWDSNYGYTF
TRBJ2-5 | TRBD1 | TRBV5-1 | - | TGCGCCAGCAGCCGTACAGGGGGGACGTTTGATGGGACCCAGTACTTC | CASSRTGGTFDGTQYF
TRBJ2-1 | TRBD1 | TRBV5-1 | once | TGCGCCAGCAGTCCGGGACAGGAGTACAATGAGCAGTTCTTC | CASSPGQEYNEQFF
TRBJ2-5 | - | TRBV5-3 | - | TGTGCCAGAAGCTTGCCAGGGGTCTGTGAAGAGACCCAGTACTTC | CARSLPGVCEETQYF
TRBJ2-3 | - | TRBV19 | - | TGTGCCAGCCGTGGCGGGGGCACAGATACGCAGTATTTT | CASRGGGTDTQYF
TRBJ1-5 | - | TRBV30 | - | TGTGCCTGGAGTGTACGTGGGGGGTGGCAGCCCCAGCATTTT | CAWSVRGGWQPQHF
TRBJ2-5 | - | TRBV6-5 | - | TGTGCCAGCTGCTGGGGCCCCCAAGAGACCCAGTACTTC | CASCWGPQETQYF
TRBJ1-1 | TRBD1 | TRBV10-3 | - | TGTGCCATCAGTGCCGGGACAGGCGGGTTCACTGAAGCTTTCTTT | CAISAGTGGFTEAFF
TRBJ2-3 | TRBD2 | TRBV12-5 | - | TGTGCTAGTGGTTTAATGGCGGGAGGCACAGATACGCAGTATTTT | CASGLMAGGTDTQYF
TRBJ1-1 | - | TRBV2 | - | TGTGCCAGCAGGCAGACACGGAACACTGAAGCTTTCTTT | CASRQTRNTEAFF
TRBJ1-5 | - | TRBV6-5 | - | TGTGCCAGCAGCTCCAGACAGGGCAATCAGCCCCAGCATTTT | CASSSRQGNQPQHF
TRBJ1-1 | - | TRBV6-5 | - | TGTGCCAGCCTGTTGAACACTGAAGCTTTCTTT | CASLLNTEAFF
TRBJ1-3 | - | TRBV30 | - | TGTGCCTGGACCCGACAGGCTGGAAACACCATATATTTT | CAWTRQAGNTIYF
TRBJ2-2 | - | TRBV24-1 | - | TGTGCCACCAGTGCGGAGGCTACTAACACCGGGGAGCTGTTTTTT | CATSAEATNTGELFF
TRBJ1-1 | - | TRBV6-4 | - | TGTGCCAGCTACGACGGGGGAAAGAACACTGAAGCTTTCTTT | CASYDGGKNTEAFF
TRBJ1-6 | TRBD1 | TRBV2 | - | TGTGCCAGCAAGACAGGGTTCGATTCACCCCTCCACTTT | CASKTGFDSPLHF
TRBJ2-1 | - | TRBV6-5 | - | TGTGCCAGCAGAGCCCGGACGGGGAGGCAGTTCTTC | CASRARTGRQFF
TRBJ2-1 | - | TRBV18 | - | TGTGCCAGCTCACCACCCAACGGGGGCAATGAGCAGTTCTTC | CASSPPNGGNEQFF
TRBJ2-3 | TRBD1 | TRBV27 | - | TGTGCCAGCAGTGAACCGACAGGGTCGTATGGCACAGATACGCAGTATTTT | CASSEPTGSYGTDTQYF
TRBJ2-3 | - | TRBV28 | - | TGTGCCAGCAGTACCCGACATAGGGACAACACAGATACGCAGTATTTT | CASSTRHRDNTDTQYF
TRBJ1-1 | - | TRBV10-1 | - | TGCGCCAGCAAGTATAAGGGGCCAGACATTACGAACACTGAAGCTTTCTTT | CASKYKGPDITNTEAFF
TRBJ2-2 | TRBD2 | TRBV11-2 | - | TGTGCCAGCAGCCTCGGCGGGGGAAGCGGAGGGTCCGGGGAGCTGTTTTTT | CASSLGGGSGGSGELFF
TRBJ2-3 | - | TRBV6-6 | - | TGTGCCAGCAGAAATGGCGGGATAGATACGCAGTATTTT | CASRNGGIDTQYF
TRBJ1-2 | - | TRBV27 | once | TGTGCCAGCAGTTTAAAAGGGACATCTGGCTACACCTTC | CASSLKGTSGYTF
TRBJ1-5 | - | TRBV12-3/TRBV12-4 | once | TGTGCCAGCAGTTTATTCAGGGATCAGCCCCAGCATTTT | CASSLFRDQPQHF
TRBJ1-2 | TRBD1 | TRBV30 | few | TGTGCCTGGAGCCGGGACAGGGCTTCTAACTATGGCTACACCTTC | CAWSRDRASNYGYTF
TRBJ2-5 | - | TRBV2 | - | TGTGCCAGCAAGGGGACACAAATGAAGACCCAGTACTTC | CASKGTQMKTQYF
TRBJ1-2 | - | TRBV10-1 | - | TGCGCCAGCAGTGAGGGGGGGAGGAAGACGAGCGGCTACACCTTC | CASSEGGRKTSGYTF
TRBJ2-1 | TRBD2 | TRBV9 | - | TGTGCCAGCAGCGTAGTGGCTAGCGGGTGGAATGAGCAGTTCTTC | CASSVVASGWNEQFF
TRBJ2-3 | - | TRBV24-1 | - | TGTGCCACCAGTGATTTAGAGGCGGATACGCAGTATTTT | CATSDLEADTQYF
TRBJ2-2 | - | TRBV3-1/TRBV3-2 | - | TGTGCCAGCAGCCAGGGGAGTATCACCGGGGAGCTGTTTTTT | CASSQGSITGELFF
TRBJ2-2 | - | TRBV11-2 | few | TGTGCCAGCAGCTTAGGGGTGGGCCACACGAACACCGGGGAGCTGTTTTTT | CASSLGVGHTNTGELFF
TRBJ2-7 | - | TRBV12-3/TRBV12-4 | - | TGTGCCAGCAGCGGGGGGCCCTACGAGCAGTACTTC | CASSGGPYEQYF
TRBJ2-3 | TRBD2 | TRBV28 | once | TGTGCCAGCAGTTTCCCCTTAACTAGCGAGAACACAGATACGCAGTATTTT | CASSFPLTSENTDTQYF
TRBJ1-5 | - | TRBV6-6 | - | TGTGCCAGCAGTTACCCGAACCAGGGTGGCAATCAGCCCCAGCATTTT | CASSYPNQGGNQPQHF
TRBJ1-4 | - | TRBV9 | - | TGTGCCAGCAGCGTAGGGCCTGGTGGTGAAAAACTGTTTTTT | CASSVGPGGEKLFF
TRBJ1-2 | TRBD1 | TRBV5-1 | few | TGCGCCAGCAGCCCAGTGGGGACAGTCTTCTATGGCTACACCTTC | CASSPVGTVFYGYTF